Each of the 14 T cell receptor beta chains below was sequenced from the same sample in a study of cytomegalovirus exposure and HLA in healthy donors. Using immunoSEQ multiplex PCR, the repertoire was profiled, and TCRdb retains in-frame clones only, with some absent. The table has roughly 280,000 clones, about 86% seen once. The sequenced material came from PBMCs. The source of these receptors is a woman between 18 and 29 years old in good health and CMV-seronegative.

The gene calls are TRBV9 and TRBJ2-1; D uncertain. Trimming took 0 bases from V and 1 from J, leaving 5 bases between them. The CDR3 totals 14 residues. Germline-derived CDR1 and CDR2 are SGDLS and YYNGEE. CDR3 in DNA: TGTGCCAGCAGCGTAGCAGTGTCCTACAATGAGCAGTTCTTC. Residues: CASSVAVSYNEQFF.

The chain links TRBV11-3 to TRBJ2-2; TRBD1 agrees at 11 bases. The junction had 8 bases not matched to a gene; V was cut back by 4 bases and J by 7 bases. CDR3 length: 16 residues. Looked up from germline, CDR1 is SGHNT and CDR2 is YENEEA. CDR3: CASSSPDRGRSGELFF. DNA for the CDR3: TGTGCCAGCAGCTCACCGGACAGGGGGCGAAGCGGGGAGCTGTTTTTT.

The CDR3 DNA sequence: TGTGCCAGCAGCTCTAATACGGGGGGCAGCGAGCAGTACTTC. Amino acids: CASSSNTGGSEQYF. This sequence joins TRBV7-8 and TRBJ2-7, with D possibly TRBD2 on 7 matching bases. Germline V gene data show CDR1 as SGHVS and CDR2 as FQNEAQ. The CDR3 extends over 14 amino acids. V shed 4 bases and J shed 6 bases, with 16 bases lying between them.

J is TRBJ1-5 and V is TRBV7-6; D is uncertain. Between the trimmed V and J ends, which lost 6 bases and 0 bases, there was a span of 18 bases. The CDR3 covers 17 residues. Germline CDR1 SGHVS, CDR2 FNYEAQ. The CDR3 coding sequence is TGTGCCAGCAGTTCTCGAAGTGGAGACTTTAGCAATCAGCCCCAGCATTTT. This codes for CASSSRSGDFSNQPQHF.

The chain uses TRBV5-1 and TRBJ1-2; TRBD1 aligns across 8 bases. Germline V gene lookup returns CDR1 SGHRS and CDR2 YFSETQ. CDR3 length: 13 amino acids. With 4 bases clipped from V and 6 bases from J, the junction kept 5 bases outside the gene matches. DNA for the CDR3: TGCGCCAGCAGCGAGACAGGGGATAATGGCTACACCTTC. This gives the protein CASSETGDNGYTF. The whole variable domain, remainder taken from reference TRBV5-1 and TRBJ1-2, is KAGVTQTPRYLIKTRGQQVTLSCSPISGHRSVSWYQQTPGQGLQFLFEYFSETQRNKGNFPGRFSGRQFSNSRSEMNVSTLELGDSALYLCASSETGDNGYTFGSGTRLTVV.

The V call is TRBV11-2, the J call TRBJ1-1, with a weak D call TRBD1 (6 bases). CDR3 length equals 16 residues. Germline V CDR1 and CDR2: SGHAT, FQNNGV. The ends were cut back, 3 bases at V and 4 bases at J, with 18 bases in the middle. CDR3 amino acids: CASSFLWSAGATEAFF. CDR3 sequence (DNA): TGTGCCAGCAGCTTCCTTTGGTCCGCAGGGGCCACTGAAGCTTTCTTT.

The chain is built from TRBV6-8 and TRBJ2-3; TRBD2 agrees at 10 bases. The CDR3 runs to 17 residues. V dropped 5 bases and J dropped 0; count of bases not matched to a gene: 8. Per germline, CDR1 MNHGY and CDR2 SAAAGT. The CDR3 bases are TGTGCCAGCAGTCACAACCGGACTAGCGGCAGCACAGATACGCAGTATTTT. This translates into CASSHNRTSGSTDTQYF.

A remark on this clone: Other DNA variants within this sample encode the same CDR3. DNA of the CDR3: TGCGCCAGCAGTGAGTCGAGCGGGGCCTCCTACGAGCAGTACTTC. Protein product: CASSESSGASYEQYF. The chain joins TRBV10-1 to TRBJ2-7; 7 positions match TRBD2. Germline CDR1 WNHNN, CDR2 SYGVQD (reference sequence). J gave up 0 bases and V 0 bases, and 2 bases lay outside the gene matches. The CDR3 covers 15 residues.

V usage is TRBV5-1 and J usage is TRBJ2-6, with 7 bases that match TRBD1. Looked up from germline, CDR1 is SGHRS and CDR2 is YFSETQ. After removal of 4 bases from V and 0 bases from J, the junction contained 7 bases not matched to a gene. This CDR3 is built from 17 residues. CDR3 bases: TGCGCCAGCAGCCCAGGGACAGTCCTCTCTGGGGCCAACGTCCTGACTTTC. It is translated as CASSPGTVLSGANVLTF. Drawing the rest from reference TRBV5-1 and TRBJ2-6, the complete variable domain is KAGVTQTPRYLIKTRGQQVTLSCSPISGHRSVSWYQQTPGQGLQFLFEYFSETQRNKGNFPGRFSGRQFSNSRSEMNVSTLELGDSALYLCASSPGTVLSGANVLTFGAGSRLTVL.

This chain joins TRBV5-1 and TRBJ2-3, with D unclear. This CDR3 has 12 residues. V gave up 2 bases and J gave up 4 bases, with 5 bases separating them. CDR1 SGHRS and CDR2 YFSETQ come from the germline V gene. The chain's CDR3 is CASSFLSDTQYF. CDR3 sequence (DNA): TGCGCCAGCAGCTTTCTCTCAGATACGCAGTATTTT.

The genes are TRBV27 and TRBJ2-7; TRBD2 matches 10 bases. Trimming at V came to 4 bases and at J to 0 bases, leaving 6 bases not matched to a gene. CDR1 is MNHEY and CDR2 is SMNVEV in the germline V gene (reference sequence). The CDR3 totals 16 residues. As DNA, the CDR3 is TGTGCCAGCAGTTCAACTCCTAGCGGGGGCTCCTACGAGCAGTACTTC. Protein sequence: CASSSTPSGGSYEQYF.

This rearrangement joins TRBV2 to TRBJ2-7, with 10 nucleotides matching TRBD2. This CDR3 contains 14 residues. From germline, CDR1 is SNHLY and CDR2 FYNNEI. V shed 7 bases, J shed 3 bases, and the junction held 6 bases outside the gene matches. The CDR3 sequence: CASTASGGFYEQYF. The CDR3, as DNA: TGTGCCAGCACCGCTAGCGGGGGTTTCTACGAGCAGTACTTC.

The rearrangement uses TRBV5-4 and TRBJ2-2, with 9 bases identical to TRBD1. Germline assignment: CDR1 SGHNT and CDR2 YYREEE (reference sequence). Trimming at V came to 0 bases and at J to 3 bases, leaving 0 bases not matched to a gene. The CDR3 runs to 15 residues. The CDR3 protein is CASSLGQGDTGELFF. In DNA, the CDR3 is TGTGCCAGCAGCTTGGGACAGGGGGACACCGGGGAGCTGTTTTTT. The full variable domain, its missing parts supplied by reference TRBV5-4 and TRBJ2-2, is ETGVTQSPTHLIKTRGQQVTLRCSSQSGHNTVSWYQQALGQGPQFIFQYYREEENGRGNFPPRFSGLQFPNYSSELNVNALELDDSALYLCASSLGQGDTGELFFGEGSRLTVL.

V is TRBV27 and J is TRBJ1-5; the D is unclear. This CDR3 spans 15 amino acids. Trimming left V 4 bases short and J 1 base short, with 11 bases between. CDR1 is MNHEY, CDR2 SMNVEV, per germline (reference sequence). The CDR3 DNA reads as TGTGCCAGCAGTTCCGCCCCCGGGAGCAATCAGCCCCAGCATTTT. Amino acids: CASSSAPGSNQPQHF.